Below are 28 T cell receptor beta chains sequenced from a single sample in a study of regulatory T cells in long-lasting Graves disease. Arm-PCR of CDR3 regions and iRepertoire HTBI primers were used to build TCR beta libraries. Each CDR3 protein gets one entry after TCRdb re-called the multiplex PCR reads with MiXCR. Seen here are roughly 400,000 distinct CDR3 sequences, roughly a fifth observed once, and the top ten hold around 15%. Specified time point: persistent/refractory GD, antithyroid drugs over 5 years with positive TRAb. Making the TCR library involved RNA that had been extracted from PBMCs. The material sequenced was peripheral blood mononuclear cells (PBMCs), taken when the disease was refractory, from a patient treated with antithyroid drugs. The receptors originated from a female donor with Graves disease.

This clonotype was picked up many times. This CDR3 is CASSEYFEGGYGYTF. In nucleotides, the CDR3 is TGTGCCAGCAGTGAATATTTCGAGGGGGGCTATGGCTACACCTTC. The V call is TRBV25-1, the J call TRBJ1-2, with a tentative D call TRBD1 (6 bases). Germline loops: CDR1 MGHDK, CDR2 SYGVNS. Trimming stripped 0 bases from V and 4 bases from J, with 12 bases between. CDR3 size: 15 residues.

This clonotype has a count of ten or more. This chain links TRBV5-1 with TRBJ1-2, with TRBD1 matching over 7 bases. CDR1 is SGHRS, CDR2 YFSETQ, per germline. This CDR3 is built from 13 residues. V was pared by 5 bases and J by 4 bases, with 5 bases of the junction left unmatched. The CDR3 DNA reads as TGCGCCAGCAGTTCCAGGGGGGCCTATGGCTACACCTTC. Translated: CASSSRGAYGYTF.

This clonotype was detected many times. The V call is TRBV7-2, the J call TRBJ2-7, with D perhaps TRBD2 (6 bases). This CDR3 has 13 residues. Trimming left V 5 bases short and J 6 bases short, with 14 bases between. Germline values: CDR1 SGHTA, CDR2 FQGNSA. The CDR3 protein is CASSRDLLSEQYF. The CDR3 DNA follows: TGTGCCAGCAGCCGGGACTTACTCAGCGAGCAGTACTTC.

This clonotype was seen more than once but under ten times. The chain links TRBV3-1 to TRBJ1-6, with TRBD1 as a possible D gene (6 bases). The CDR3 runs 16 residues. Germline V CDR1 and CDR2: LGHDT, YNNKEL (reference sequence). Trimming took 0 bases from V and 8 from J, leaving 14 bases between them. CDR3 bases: TGTGCCAGCAGCCAAGATCCCCCAGGGGCTGATTCACCCCTCCACTTT. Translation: CASSQDPPGADSPLHF. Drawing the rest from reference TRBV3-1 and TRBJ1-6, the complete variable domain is DTAVSQTPKYLVTQMGNDKSIKCEQNLGHDTMYWYKQDSKKFLKIMFSYNNKELIINETVPNRFSPKSPDKAHLNLHINSLELGDSAVYFCASSQDPPGADSPLHFGNGTRLTVT.

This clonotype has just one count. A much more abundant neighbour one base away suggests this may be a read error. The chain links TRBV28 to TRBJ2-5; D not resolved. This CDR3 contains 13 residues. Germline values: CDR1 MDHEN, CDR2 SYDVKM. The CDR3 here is CASSFHGQEAQYF. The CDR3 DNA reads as TGTGCCAGCAGTTTTCACGGCCAAGAGGCCCAGTACTTC.

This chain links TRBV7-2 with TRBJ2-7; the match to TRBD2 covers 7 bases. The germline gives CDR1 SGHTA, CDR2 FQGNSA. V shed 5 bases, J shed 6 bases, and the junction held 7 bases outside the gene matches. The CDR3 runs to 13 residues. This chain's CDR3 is CASSRLASSEQYF. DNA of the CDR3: TGTGCCAGCAGCCGACTAGCTAGTTCCGAGCAGTACTTC.

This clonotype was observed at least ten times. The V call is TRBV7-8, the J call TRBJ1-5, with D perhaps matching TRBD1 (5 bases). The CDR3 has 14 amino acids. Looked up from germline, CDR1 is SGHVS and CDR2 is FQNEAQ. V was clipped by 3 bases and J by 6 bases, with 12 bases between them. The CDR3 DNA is TGTGCCAGCAGCTTTCGGGGGTCTGGTCAGCCCCAGCATTTT. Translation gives CASSFRGSGQPQHF.

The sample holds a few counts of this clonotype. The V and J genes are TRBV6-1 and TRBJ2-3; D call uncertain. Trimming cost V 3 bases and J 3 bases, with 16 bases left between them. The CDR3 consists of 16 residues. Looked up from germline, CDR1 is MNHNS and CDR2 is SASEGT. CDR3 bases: TGTGCCAGCAGTGATACCGCCGGCATGGCGACAGATACGCAGTATTTT. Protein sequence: CASSDTAGMATDTQYF.

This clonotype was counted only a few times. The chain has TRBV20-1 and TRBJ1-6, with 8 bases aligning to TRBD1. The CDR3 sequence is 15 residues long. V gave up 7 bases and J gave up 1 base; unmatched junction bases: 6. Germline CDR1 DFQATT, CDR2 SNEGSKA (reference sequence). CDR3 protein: CSGIQGESYNSPLHF. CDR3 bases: TGCAGTGGAATACAGGGGGAGTCCTATAATTCACCCCTCCACTTT.

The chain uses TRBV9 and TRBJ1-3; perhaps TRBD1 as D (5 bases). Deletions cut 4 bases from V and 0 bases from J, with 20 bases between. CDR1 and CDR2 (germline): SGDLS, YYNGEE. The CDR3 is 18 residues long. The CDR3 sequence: CASSPRPTASSSGNTIYF. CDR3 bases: TGTGCCAGCAGCCCACGGCCGACAGCTTCCTCCTCTGGAAACACCATATATTTT.

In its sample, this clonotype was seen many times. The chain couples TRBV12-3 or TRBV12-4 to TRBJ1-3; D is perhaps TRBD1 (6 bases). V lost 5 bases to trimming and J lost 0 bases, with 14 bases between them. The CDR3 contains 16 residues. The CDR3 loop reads CASSLHGQSSGNTIYF. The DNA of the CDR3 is TGTGCCAGCAGTCTTCATGGACAGAGCTCTGGAAACACCATATATTTT.

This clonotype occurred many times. This chain's CDR3 is CASSYSSSGGEETQYF. CDR3 coding DNA: TGTGCCAGCAGTTACTCGAGTAGCGGAGGGGAAGAGACCCAGTACTTC. The rearrangement links TRBV6-5 to TRBJ2-5, with a weak D call TRBD2 (6 bases). CDR3 length: 16 residues. Per germline, CDR1 MNHEY and CDR2 SVGAGI. Trimming left V 0 bases short and J 3 bases short, with 14 bases between.

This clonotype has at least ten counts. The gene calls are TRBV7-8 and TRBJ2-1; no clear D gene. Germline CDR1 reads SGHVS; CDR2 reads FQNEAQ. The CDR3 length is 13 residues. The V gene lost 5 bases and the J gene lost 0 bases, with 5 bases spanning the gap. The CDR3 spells CASSPSSYNEQFF. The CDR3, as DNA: TGTGCCAGCAGCCCCAGCTCCTACAATGAGCAGTTCTTC.

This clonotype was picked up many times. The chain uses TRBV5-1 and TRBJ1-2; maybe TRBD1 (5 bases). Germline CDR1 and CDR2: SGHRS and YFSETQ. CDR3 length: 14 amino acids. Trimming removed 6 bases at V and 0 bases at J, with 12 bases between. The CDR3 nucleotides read TGCGCCAGCACCTCCGGGACCTCTAACTATGGCTACACCTTC. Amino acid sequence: CASTSGTSNYGYTF.

As DNA, the CDR3 is TGCGCCAGCAGCCCGACACAGGGAAGGGAGCAGTACTTC. This translates into CASSPTQGREQYF. The chain recombines TRBV4-1 with TRBJ2-7; D possibly corresponds to TRBD1 (6 bases). Germline V gene data show CDR1 as MGHRA and CDR2 as YSYEKL. V shed 4 bases and J shed 7 bases, with 14 bases lying between them. The CDR3 consists of 13 residues.

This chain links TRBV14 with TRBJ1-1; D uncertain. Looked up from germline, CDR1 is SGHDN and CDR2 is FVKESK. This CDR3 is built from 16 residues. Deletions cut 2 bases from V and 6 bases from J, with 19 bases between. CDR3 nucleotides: TGTGCCAGCAGCCAAATGAGGACTCCTCCCGGGTCTGAAGCTTTCTTT. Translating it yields CASSQMRTPPGSEAFF.

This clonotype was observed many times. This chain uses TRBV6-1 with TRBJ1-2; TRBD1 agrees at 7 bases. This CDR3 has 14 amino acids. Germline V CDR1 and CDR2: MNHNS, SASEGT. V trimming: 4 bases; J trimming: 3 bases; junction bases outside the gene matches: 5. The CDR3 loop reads CASSVNRGDYGYTF. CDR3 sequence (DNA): TGTGCCAGCAGTGTAAACAGGGGAGACTATGGCTACACCTTC.

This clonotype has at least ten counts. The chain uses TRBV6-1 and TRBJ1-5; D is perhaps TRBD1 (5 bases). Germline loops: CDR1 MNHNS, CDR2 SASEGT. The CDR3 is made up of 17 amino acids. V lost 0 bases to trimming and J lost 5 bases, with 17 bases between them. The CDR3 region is CASSEASSRGIDQPQHF. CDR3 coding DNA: TGTGCCAGCAGTGAAGCCTCATCGAGGGGAATTGATCAGCCCCAGCATTTT.

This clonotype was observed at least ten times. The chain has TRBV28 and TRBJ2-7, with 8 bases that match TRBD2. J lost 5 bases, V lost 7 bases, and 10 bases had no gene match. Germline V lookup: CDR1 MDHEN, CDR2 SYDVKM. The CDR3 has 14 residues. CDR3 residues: CASTFSGNTHEQYF. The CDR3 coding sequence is TGTGCCAGCACCTTTAGCGGGAACACCCACGAGCAGTACTTC.

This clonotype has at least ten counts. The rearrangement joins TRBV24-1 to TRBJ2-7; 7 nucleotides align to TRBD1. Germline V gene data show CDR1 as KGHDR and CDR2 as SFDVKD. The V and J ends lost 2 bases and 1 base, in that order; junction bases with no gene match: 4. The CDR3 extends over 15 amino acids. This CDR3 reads CATSDSTGYSYEQYF. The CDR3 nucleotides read TGTGCCACCAGTGATTCGACAGGGTATTCCTACGAGCAGTACTTC.

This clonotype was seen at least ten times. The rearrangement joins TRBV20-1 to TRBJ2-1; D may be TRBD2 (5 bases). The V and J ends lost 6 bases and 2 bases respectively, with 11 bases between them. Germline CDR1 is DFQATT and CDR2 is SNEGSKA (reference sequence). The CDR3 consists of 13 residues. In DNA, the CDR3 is TGCAGTGCGGGCGGGTCCGCCTACAATGAGCAGTTCTTC. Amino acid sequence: CSAGGSAYNEQFF.

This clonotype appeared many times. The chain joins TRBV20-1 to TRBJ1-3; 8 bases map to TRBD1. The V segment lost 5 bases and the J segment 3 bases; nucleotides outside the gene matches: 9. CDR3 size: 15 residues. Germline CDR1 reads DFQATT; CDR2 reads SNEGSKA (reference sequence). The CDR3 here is CSASPGTGVGNTIYF. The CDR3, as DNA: TGCAGTGCTTCCCCCGGGACAGGCGTTGGAAACACCATATATTTT.

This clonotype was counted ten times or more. The CDR3 loop is CASSESWASGVYNEQFF. The CDR3 coding sequence is TGTGCCAGCAGTGAAAGTTGGGCTAGCGGGGTTTACAATGAGCAGTTCTTC. This chain connects TRBV2 to TRBJ2-1; TRBD2 aligns across 9 bases. Trimming took 2 bases from V and 4 from J; bases not matched to a gene: 9. Germline CDR1 is SNHLY and CDR2 is FYNNEI. The CDR3 is 17 amino acids.

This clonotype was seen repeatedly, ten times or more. DNA for the CDR3: TGTGCCAGCAGGGGACAGGGGATTGAGACCCAGTACTTC. Its translation is CASRGQGIETQYF. The chain joins TRBV28 to TRBJ2-5; 10 bases agree with TRBD1. The CDR3 consists of 13 residues. Germline V gene data show CDR1 as MDHEN and CDR2 as SYDVKM. Losses at the gene ends were 6 bases for V and 5 bases for J; bases not matched to a gene: 3.

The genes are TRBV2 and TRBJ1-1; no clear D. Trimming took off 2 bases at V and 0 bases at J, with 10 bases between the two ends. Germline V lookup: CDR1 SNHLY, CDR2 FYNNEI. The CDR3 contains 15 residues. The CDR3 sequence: CASSEIVGMNTEAFF. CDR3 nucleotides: TGTGCCAGCAGTGAAATCGTAGGAATGAACACTGAAGCTTTCTTT.

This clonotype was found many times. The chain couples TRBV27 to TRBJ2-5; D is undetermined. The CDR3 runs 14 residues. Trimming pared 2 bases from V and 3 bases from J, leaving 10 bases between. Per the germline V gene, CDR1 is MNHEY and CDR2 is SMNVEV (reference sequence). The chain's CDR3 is CASSLQSSKETQYF. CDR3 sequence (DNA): TGTGCCAGCAGTTTACAATCTTCGAAAGAGACCCAGTACTTC.

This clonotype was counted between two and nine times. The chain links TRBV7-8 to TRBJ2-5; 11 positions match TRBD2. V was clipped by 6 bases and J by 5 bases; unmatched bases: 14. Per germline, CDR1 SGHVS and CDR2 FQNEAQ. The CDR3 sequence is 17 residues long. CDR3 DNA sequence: TGTGCCAGCAGTTCGGGACTAGCGGTGGGGTATAGGGAGACCCAGTACTTC. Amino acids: CASSSGLAVGYRETQYF.

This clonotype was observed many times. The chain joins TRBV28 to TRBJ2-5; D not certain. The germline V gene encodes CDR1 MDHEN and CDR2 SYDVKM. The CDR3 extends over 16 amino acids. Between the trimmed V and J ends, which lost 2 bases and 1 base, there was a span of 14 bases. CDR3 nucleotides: TGTGCCAGCAGTTTAGGGGTATGGGGTAGCCAAGAGACCCAGTACTTC. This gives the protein CASSLGVWGSQETQYF. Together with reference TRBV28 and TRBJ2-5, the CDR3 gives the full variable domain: DVKVTQSSRYLVKRTGEKVFLECVQDMDHENMFWYRQDPGLGLRLIYFSYDVKMKEKGDIPEGYSVSREKKERFSLILESASTNQTSMYLCASSLGVWGSQETQYFGPGTRLLVL.